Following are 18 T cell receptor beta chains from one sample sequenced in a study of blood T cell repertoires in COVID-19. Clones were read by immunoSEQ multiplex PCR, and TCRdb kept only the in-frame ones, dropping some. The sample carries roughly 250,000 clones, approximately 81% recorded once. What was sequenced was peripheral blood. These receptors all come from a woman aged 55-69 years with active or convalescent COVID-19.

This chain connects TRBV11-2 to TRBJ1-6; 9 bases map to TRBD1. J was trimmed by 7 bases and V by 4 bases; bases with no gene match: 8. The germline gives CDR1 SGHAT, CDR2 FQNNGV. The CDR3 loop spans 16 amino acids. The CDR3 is CASSSQQGAGNSPLHF. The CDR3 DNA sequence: TGTGCCAGCAGCTCCCAACAGGGGGCTGGGAATTCACCCCTCCACTTT.

The DNA of the CDR3 is TGTGCCAGCAGCTCGCGTAACTATGGCTACACCTTC. Translation: CASSSRNYGYTF. The V call is TRBV7-9, the J call TRBJ1-2, with D hard to call. The germline V gene encodes CDR1 SEHNR and CDR2 FQNEAQ (reference sequence). V was cut by 4 bases and J by 1 base, with 4 bases left in between. This CDR3 comprises 12 residues.

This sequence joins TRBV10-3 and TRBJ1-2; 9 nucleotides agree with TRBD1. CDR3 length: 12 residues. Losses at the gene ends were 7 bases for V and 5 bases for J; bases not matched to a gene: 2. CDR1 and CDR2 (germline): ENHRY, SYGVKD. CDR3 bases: TGTGCCATCATGGGGACAGGGTATGGCTACACCTTC. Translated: CAIMGTGYGYTF.

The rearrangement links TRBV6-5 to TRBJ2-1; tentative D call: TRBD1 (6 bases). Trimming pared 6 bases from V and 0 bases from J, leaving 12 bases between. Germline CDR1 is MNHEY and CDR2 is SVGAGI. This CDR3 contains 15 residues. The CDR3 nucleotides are TGTGCCAGCAGCCAAGGACAGAGCTCCTACAATGAGCAGTTCTTC. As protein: CASSQGQSSYNEQFF.

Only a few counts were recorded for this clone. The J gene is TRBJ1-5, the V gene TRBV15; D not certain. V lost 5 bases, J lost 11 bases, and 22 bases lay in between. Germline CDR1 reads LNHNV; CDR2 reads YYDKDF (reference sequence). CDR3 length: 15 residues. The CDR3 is CATSSDRAPMVAQHF. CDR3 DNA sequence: TGTGCCACCAGCTCCGATCGAGCCCCCATGGTGGCCCAGCATTTT.

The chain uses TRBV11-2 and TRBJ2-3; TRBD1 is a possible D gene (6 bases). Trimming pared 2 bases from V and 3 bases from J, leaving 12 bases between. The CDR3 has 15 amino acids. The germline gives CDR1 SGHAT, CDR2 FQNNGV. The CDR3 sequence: CASSLQGTGTDTQYF. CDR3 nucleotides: TGTGCCAGCAGCTTACAGGGGACCGGGACAGATACGCAGTATTTT.

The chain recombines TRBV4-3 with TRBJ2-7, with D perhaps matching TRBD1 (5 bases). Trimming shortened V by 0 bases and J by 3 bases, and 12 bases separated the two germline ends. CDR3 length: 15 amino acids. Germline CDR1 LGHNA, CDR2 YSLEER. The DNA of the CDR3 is TGCGCCAGCAGCCAAGAGGACCAGGGCTTCTACGAGCAGTACTTC. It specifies CASSQEDQGFYEQYF.

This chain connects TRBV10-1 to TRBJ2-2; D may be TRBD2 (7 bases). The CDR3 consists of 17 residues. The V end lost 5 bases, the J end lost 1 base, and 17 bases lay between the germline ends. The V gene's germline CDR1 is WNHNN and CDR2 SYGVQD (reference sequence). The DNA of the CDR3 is TGCGCCAGCAGTACCAGCGGGACATCGCGGAACACCGGGGAGCTGTTTTTT. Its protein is CASSTSGTSRNTGELFF.

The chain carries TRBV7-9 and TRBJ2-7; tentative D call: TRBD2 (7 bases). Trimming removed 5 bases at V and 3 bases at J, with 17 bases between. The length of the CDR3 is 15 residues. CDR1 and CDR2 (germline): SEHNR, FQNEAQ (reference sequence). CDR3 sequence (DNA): TGTGCCAGCAGCCCTCGGGGGGCCCAACACTACGAGCAGTACTTC. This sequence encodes CASSPRGAQHYEQYF.

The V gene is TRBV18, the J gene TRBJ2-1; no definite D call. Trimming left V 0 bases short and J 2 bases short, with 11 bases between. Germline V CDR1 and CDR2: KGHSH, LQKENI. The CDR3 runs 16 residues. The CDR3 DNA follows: TGTGCCAGCTCACCACCGGTGGCCCGGGCCTACAATGAGCAGTTCTTC. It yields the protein CASSPPVARAYNEQFF.

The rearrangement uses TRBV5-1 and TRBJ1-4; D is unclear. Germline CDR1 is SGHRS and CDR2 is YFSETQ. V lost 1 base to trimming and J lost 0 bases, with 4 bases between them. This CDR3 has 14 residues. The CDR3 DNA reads TGCGCCAGCAGCTTGACAACAACTAATGAAAAACTGTTTTTT. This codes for CASSLTTTNEKLFF.

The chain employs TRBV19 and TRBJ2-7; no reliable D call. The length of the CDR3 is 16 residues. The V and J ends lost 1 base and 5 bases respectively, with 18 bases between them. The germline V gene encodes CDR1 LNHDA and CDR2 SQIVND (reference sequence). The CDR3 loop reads CASSIVGSTFLDEQYF. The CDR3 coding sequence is TGTGCCAGTAGTATAGTTGGGTCGACTTTTCTCGACGAGCAGTACTTC.

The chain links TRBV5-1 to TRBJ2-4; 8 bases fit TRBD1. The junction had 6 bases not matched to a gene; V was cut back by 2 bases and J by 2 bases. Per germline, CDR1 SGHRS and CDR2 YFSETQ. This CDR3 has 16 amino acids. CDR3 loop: CASSFGGQGTKNIQYF. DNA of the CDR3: TGCGCCAGCAGCTTTGGCGGACAGGGAACCAAAAACATTCAGTACTTC. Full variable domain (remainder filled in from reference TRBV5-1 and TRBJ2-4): KAGVTQTPRYLIKTRGQQVTLSCSPISGHRSVSWYQQTPGQGLQFLFEYFSETQRNKGNFPGRFSGRQFSNSRSEMNVSTLELGDSALYLCASSFGGQGTKNIQYFGAGTRLSVL.

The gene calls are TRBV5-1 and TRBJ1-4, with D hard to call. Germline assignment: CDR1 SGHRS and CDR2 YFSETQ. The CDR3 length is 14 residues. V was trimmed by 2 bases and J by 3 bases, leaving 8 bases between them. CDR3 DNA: TGCGCCAGCAGCTTTGAGGCTGCTAATGAAAAACTGTTTTTT. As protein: CASSFEAANEKLFF.

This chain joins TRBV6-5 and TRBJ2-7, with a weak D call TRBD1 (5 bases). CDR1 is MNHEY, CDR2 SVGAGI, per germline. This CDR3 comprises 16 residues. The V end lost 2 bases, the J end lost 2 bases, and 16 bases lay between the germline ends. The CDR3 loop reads CASSYAFHSDTYEQYF. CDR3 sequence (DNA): TGTGCCAGCAGTTACGCATTCCACTCGGACACCTACGAGCAGTACTTC.

CDR3 bases: TGTGCCAGCAGCTTAGCTTTGATCCTCGAGGGAAGCTCTGGAAACACCATATATTTT. Translation: CASSLALILEGSSGNTIYF. V and J are TRBV7-8 and TRBJ1-3; D not certain. Germline CDR1 and CDR2: SGHVS and FQNEAQ. V lost 0 bases and J 0 bases, leaving 18 bases between the germline ends. The CDR3 length is 19 residues.

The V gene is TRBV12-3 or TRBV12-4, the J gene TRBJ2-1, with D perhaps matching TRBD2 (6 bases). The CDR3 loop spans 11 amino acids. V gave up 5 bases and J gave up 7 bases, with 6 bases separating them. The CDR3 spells CASSRGNEQFF. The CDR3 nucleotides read TGTGCCAGCAGTCGGGGGAATGAGCAGTTCTTC.

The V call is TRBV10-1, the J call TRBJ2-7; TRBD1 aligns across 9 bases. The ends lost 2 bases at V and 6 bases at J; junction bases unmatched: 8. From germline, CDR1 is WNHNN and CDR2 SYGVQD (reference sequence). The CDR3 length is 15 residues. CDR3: CASSERTGELAEQYF. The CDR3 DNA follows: TGCGCCAGCAGTGAGCGGACAGGGGAGTTGGCCGAGCAGTACTTC.